These T cell receptor beta chains were read from a single sample in a study of early T cells in non-severe SARS-CoV-2 infection. TCRdb called the 5' RACE reads again in MiXCR, with one record for every CDR3 protein. The profile shows around 50,000 distinct CDR3 sequences, 6.5% to 9.5% of them singletons. The sample taken for sequencing was whole blood. These receptors all come from an adult who was a healthcare worker with PCR-confirmed SARS-CoV-2 infection or an uninfected control (not recorded which). CDR3s include the opening cysteine and the closing phenylalanine or tryptophan. D genes are given only for firm matches. Some rows have no size entry. The others give once, few or many, or a class for an expanded clone.

len	v_gene	j_gene	d_gene	abundance	CDR3aa	CDR3nt
18	TRBV3-1	TRBJ2-1	TRBD2	NA	CASSQGDSSGGPNNEQFF	TGTGCCAGCAGCCAAGGGGACTCTAGCGGGGGGCCAAACAATGAGCAGTTCTTC
12	TRBV7-8	TRBJ1-3	NA	many	CATQGSGNTIYF	TGTGCCACCCAGGGGTCTGGAAACACCATATATTTT
18	TRBV28	TRBJ1-2	NA	many	CASSLPLPSGTSNYGYTF	TGTGCCAGCAGTTTACCCCTCCCCTCAGGGACCTCTAACTATGGCTACACCTTC
14	TRBV5-1	TRBJ1-2	NA	many	CASSLVAANYGYTF	TGCGCCAGCAGCTTGGTGGCAGCTAACTATGGCTACACCTTC
13	TRBV30	TRBJ2-1	TRBD2	NA	CAWTSGGSDEQFF	TGTGCCTGGACTAGCGGGGGGTCTGATGAGCAGTTCTTC
15	TRBV30	TRBJ2-1	NA	many	CAWSVGDPSYNEQFF	TGTGCCTGGAGTGTCGGGGATCCCTCCTACAATGAGCAGTTCTTC
14	TRBV12-3/TRBV12-4	TRBJ2-7	NA	NA	CASSFSLRNYEQYF	TGTGCCAGCAGTTTTAGTCTGAGGAACTACGAGCAGTACTTC
14	TRBV6-2/TRBV6-3	TRBJ1-2	NA	many	CASSYKDRADGYTF	TGTGCCAGCAGTTACAAGGATAGAGCGGATGGCTACACCTTC
16	TRBV5-8	TRBJ2-6	NA	NA	CASSLIRSSGANVLTF	TGTGCCAGCAGCTTAATCCGGAGCTCTGGGGCCAACGTCCTGACTTTC
12	TRBV12-3/TRBV12-4	TRBJ1-1	TRBD1	many	CASTTGGQKAFF	TGTGCCAGCACGACAGGGGGCCAAAAAGCTTTCTTT
15	TRBV5-5	TRBJ1-3	TRBD1	many	CASSLARGLGNTIYF	TGTGCCAGCAGCTTGGCCAGGGGGCTTGGAAACACCATATATTTT
14	TRBV20-1	TRBJ2-7	TRBD2	many	CSARLAGANKEQYF	TGCAGTGCTAGACTAGCGGGGGCCAACAAGGAGCAGTACTTC
13	TRBV5-8	TRBJ2-1	NA	many	CASSLNRYNEQFF	TGTGCCAGCAGCTTGAACAGATACAATGAGCAGTTCTTC
14	TRBV7-9	TRBJ2-3	TRBD1	few	CASSLGGAGQGSDF	TGTGCCAGCAGCTTAGGGGGAGCGGGACAGGGCTCGGATTTT
12	TRBV3-1	TRBJ1-1	NA	few	CASSQEPGRAFF	TGTGCCAGCAGCCAAGAACCAGGGCGAGCTTTCTTT
14	TRBV10-3	TRBJ2-3	TRBD1	few	CAISGQGRTDTQYF	TGTGCCATCAGTGGACAGGGGCGGACAGATACGCAGTATTTT
15	TRBV28	TRBJ2-1	TRBD2	many	CASSLLAGGYNEQFF	TGTGCCAGCAGTTTGCTCGCGGGGGGATACAATGAGCAGTTCTTC
11	TRBV6-6	TRBJ1-1	NA	once	CASGDAPEAFF	TGTGCCAGCGGTGACGCCCCTGAAGCTTTCTTT
15	TRBV6-1	TRBJ2-7	NA	few	CASSEVGGGPYEQYF	TGTGCCAGCAGTGAAGTAGGAGGGGGCCCCTACGAGCAGTACTTC
13	TRBV19	TRBJ1-3	TRBD1	many	CASSIQGANTIYF	TGTGCCAGTAGTATACAGGGGGCCAACACCATATATTTT
16	TRBV4-1	TRBJ1-2	TRBD1	NA	CASSQEGQGLSYGYTF	TGCGCCAGCAGCCAAGAGGGACAGGGCCTGAGCTATGGCTACACCTTC
13	TRBV11-2	TRBJ1-5	NA	NA	CASSYLGNQPQHF	TGTGCCAGCAGCTACTTGGGCAATCAGCCCCAGCATTTT
15	TRBV28	TRBJ2-2	TRBD1	NA	CASCGGQGNTGELFF	TGTGCCAGCTGCGGCGGACAGGGAAACACCGGGGAGCTGTTTTTT
16	TRBV3-2	TRBJ2-1	NA	few	CASSGTSGGADNEQFF	TGTGCCAGCAGCGGGACTAGCGGGGGGGCGGATAATGAGCAGTTCTTC
15	TRBV4-3	TRBJ1-3	NA	many	CASSQRPLSGNTIYF	TGCGCCAGCAGCCAGAGGCCGCTCTCTGGAAACACCATATATTTT
14	TRBV9	TRBJ1-2	NA	many	CASSVGLRDYGYTF	TGTGCCAGCAGCGTTGGGTTAAGAGACTATGGCTACACCTTC
14	TRBV7-2	TRBJ1-4	TRBD1	few	CASTEGQGYEKLFF	TGTGCCAGCACCGAGGGACAGGGATACGAAAAACTGTTTTTT
16	TRBV20-1	TRBJ2-1	TRBD1	NA	CSAPTYRGSSYNEQFF	TGCAGTGCTCCCACTTACAGGGGGAGCTCCTACAATGAGCAGTTCTTC
13	TRBV28	TRBJ2-7	TRBD1	NA	CATETGAAYEQYF	TGTGCCACTGAGACAGGGGCGGCCTACGAGCAGTACTTC